This TCR beta chain was documented in a study of T cell repertoires in aging, cancer and after chemotherapy. Study overall: Pre- and post-chemotherapy samples were paired from glioblastoma patients treated with temozolomide-based therapy. Whole-study results and caveats: These repertoire data do not allow conclusions about immunological memory after chemotherapy.

TRB rearrangements spanning V, D and J were amplified using mixed TRB-A/B primers. Via MiXCR, TCRdb re-called the multiplex PCR reads, giving one row per CDR3 protein. The sample yields roughly 2,000 distinct CDR3 sequences, around 36% seen once. TCR beta rearrangements were amplified from peripheral blood genomic DNA. A word on this clonotype: Its specificity is unknown.

The CDR3 is 13 amino acids. In germline, CDR1 is MNHNY, CDR2 SVGAGI (reference sequence). The V end lost 10 bases, the J end lost 9 bases, and 21 bases lay between the germline ends. The source is a human donor with a solid tumor. The rearrangement joins TRBV6-6 to TRBJ1-2; weak D call: TRBD1 (5 bases). Input material: blood. CDR3 sequence: CAIGPPLDSSYTF. The CDR3 DNA reads TGTGCCATCGGGCCACCGCTTGACAGCAGCTACACCTTC.